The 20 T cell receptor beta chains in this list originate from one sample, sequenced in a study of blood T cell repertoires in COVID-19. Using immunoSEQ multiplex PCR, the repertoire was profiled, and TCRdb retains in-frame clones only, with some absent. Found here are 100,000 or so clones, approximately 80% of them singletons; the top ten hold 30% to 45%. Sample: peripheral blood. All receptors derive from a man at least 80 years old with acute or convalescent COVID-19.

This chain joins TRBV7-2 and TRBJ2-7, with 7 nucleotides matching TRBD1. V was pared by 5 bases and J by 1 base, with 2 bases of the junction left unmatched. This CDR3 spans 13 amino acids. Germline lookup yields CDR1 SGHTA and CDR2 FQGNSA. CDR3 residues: CASSRDRSYEQYF. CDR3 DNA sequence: TGTGCCAGCAGCCGGGACAGATCCTACGAGCAGTACTTC. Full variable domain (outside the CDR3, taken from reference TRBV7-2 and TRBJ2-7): GAGVSQSPSNKVTEKGKDVELRCDPISGHTALYWYRQSLGQGLEFLIYFQGNSAPDKSGLPSDRFSAERTGGSVSTLTIQRTQQEDSAVYLCASSRDRSYEQYFGPGTRLTVT.

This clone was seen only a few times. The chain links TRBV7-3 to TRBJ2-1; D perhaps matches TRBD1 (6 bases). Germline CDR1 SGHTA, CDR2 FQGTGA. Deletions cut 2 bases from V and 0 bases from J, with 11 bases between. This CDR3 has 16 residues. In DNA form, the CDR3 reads TGTGCCAGCAGCTTACAGGGGACGAGCTCCTACAATGAGCAGTTCTTC. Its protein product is CASSLQGTSSYNEQFF.

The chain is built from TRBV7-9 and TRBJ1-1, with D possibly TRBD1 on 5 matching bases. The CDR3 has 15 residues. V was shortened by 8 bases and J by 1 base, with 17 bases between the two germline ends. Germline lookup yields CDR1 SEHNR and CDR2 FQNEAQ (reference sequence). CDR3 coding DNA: TGTGCCAGCGCTGCTCCCAGGGTGGAGAACACTGAAGCTTTCTTT. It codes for CASAAPRVENTEAFF.

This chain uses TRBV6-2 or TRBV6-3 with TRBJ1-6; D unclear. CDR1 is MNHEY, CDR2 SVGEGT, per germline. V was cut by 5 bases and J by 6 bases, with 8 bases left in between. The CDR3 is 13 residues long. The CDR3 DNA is TGTGCCAGCAGTCGCCTAATTAATTCACCCCTCCACTTT. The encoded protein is CASSRLINSPLHF.

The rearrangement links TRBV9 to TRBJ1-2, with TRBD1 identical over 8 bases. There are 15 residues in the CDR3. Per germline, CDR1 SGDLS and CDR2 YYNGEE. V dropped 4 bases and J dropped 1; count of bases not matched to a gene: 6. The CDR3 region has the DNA TGTGCCAGCAGCCCCCGACAGGGGAGTAACTATGGCTACACCTTC. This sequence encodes CASSPRQGSNYGYTF.

CDR3 nucleotide sequence: TGTGCCAGCAGCCCCTGGGGGGGGAATCAGCCCCAGCATTTT. Its translation is CASSPWGGNQPQHF. This chain connects TRBV27 to TRBJ1-5, with D possibly TRBD1 on 5 matching bases. In germline, CDR1 is MNHEY, CDR2 SMNVEV (reference sequence). This CDR3 is built from 14 residues. V was pared by 6 bases and J by 4 bases, with 13 bases between.

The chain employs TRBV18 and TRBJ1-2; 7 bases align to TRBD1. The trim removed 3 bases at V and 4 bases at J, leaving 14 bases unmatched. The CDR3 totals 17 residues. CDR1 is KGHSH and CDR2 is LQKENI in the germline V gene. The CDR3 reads CASSPQDRQGSPYGYTF. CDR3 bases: TGTGCCAGCTCACCGCAAGATCGACAGGGTAGTCCCTATGGCTACACCTTC.

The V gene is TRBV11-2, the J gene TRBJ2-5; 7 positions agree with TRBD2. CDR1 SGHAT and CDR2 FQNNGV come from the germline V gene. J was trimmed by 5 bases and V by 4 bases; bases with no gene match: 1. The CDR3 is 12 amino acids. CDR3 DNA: TGTGCCAGCAGCTCCGGGAGGGAGACCCAGTACTTC. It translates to CASSSGRETQYF.

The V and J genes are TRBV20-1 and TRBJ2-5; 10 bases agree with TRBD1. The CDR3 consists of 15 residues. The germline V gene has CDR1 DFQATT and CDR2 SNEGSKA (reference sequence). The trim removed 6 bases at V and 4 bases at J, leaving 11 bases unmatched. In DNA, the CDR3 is TGCAGTGCCAGTGAGACAGGGGGCAAGAGAGAGACCCAGTACTTC. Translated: CSASETGGKRETQYF.

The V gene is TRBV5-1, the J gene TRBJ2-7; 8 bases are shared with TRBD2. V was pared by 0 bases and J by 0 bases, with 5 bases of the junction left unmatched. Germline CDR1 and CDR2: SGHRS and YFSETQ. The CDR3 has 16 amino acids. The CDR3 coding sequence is TGCGCCAGCAGCTTGGGGCTAGCGGGTCTCTCCTACGAGCAGTACTTC. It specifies CASSLGLAGLSYEQYF.

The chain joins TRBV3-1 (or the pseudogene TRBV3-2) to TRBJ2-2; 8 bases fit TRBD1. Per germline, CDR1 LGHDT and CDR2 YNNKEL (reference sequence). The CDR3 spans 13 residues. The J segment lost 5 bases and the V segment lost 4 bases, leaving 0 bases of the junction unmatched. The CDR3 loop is CASSRTGTGELFF. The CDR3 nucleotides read TGTGCCAGCAGCCGGACAGGGACCGGGGAGCTGTTTTTT.

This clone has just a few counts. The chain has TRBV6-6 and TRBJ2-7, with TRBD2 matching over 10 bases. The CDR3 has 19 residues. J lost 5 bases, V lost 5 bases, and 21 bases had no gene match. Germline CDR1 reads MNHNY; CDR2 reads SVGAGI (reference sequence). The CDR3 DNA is TGTGCCAGCAGTCCTCGCCCGATGGGGCTAGCGGGAGTAAGGGACGAGCAGTACTTC. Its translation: CASSPRPMGLAGVRDEQYF.

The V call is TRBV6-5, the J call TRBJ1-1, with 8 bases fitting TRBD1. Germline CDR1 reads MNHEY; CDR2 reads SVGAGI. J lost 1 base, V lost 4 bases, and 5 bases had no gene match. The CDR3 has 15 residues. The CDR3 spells CASSFDRGGNTEAFF. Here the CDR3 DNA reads TGTGCCAGCAGTTTCGACAGGGGCGGGAACACTGAAGCTTTCTTT.

The DNA for the CDR3 is TGTGCCAGCAGCTTAGCGACAGGGTTTCGGATAGATCAGTACTTC. This sequence encodes CASSLATGFRIDQYF. The rearrangement links TRBV7-8 to TRBJ2-7; 7 bases line up with TRBD1. CDR1 and CDR2 from the germline V gene are SGHVS and FQNEAQ. Unmatched junction bases numbered 12, after V lost 0 bases and J lost 10 bases. The CDR3 spans 15 residues.

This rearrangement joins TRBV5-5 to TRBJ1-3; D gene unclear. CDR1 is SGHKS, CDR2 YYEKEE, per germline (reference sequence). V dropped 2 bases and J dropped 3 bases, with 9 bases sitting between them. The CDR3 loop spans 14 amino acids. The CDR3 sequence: CASSLRGFGNTIYF. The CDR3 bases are TGTGCCAGCAGCTTAAGAGGGTTTGGAAACACCATATATTTT.

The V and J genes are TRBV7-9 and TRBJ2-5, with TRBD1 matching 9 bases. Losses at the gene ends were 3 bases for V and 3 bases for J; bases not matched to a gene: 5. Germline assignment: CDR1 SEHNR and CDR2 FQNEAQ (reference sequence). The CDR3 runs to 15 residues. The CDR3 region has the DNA TGTGCCAGCAGCTTTTACACAGGGGGCGAAGAGACCCAGTACTTC. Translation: CASSFYTGGEETQYF.

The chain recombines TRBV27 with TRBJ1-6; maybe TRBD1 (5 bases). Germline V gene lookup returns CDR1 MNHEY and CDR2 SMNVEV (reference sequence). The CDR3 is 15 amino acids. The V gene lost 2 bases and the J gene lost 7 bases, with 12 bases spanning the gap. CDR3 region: CASSLLGAANSPLHF. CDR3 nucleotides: TGTGCCAGCAGTTTACTAGGGGCAGCAAATTCACCCCTCCACTTT.

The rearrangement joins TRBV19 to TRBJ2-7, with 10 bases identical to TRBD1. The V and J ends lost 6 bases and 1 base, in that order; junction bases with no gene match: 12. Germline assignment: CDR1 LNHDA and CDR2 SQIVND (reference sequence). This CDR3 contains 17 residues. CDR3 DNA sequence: TGTGCCAGTAGGACTTACACGAGACAGGGGGCGTCCTACGAGCAGTACTTC. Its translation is CASRTYTRQGASYEQYF.

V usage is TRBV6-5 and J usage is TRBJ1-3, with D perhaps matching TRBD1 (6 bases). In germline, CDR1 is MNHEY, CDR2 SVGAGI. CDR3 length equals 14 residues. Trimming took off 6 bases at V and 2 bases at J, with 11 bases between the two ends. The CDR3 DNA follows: TGTGCCAGCAGACCTCAGGGGACTGGAAACACCATATATTTT. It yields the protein CASRPQGTGNTIYF.

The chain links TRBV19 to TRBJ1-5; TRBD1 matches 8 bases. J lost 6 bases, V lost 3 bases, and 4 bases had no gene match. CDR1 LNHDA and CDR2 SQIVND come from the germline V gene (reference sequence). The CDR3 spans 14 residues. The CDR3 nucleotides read TGTGCCAGTAGTATGGGCAGGGGGCCTCAGCCCCAGCATTTT. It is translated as CASSMGRGPQPQHF.